This is a list of T cell receptor beta chains from one sample in a study of T cell responses to AZD1222 COVID-19 vaccine. Some clones are missing from TCRdb's copy, which holds only in-frame ones; the method was immunoSEQ multiplex PCR. The table shows 110,000 to 150,000 clones, with 92% occurring only once. This sample comprised peripheral blood, obtained on day 0 of AZD1222 vaccination. These receptors originate from an adult in good health. Both conserved end residues are part of each CDR3. The D gene is left open where the match is weak. Rows may omit the clone size; those that give it use once, few, many or a size class.

J: TRBJ1-5; D: TRBD1; size: .; V: TRBV5-5; DNA: TGTGCCAGCAGCCCCCTGTATCCAGGGGGCAGCAATCAGCCCCAGCATTTT; CDR3: CASSPLYPGGSNQPQHF
J: TRBJ2-1; D: .; size: .; V: TRBV6-5; DNA: TGTGCCAGCAGTTACCGTTTTGGTGAGCAGTTCTTC; CDR3: CASSYRFGEQFF
J: TRBJ2-3; D: TRBD2; size: .; V: TRBV29-1; DNA: TGCAGCGTTGACGGACAGTTCAGCGGGGGGCTGAGCACAGATACGCAGTATTTT; CDR3: CSVDGQFSGGLSTDTQYF
J: TRBJ2-4; D: .; size: .; V: TRBV23-1; DNA: TGCGCCAGCAGTCAATCGACGAGCCAACTAGCCAAAAACATTCAGTACTTC; CDR3: CASSQSTSQLAKNIQYF
J: TRBJ1-6; D: .; size: .; V: TRBV30; DNA: TGTGCCTGGACCCTAGGTCGCTCGACAGGAGGCTCACCCCTCCACTTT; CDR3: CAWTLGRSTGGSPLHF
J: TRBJ1-2; D: .; size: .; V: TRBV15; DNA: TGTGCCACCAGCAGAGATTCGGCGCTTTATGGCTACACCTTC; CDR3: CATSRDSALYGYTF
J: TRBJ1-2; D: TRBD1; size: .; V: TRBV6-5; DNA: TGTGCCAGCAGACCGGGACAGGGGGCTGGTGGCTACACCTTC; CDR3: CASRPGQGAGGYTF
J: TRBJ1-1; D: .; size: .; V: TRBV28; DNA: TGTGCCAGCAGTTTAAATCGGAGACTCAACACTGAAGCTTTCTTT; CDR3: CASSLNRRLNTEAFF
J: TRBJ2-5; D: TRBD2; size: .; V: TRBV5-4; DNA: TGTGCCAGCAGCTTGCAGCGGGAGTATCCAGAGACCCAGTACTTC; CDR3: CASSLQREYPETQYF
J: TRBJ1-3; D: .; size: .; V: TRBV6-5; DNA: TGTGCCAGCAATCTTATGGGCTCTGGAAACACCATATATTTT; CDR3: CASNLMGSGNTIYF
J: TRBJ2-7; D: TRBD2; size: .; V: TRBV5-6; DNA: TGTGCCAGCAGCCCCGTAGTAGCGGGATTGGACGAGCAGTACTTC; CDR3: CASSPVVAGLDEQYF
J: TRBJ1-4; D: TRBD1; size: .; V: TRBV24-1; DNA: TGTGCCACCAGTGATGGGACAGCGGCAACTAATGAAAAACTGTTTTTT; CDR3: CATSDGTAATNEKLFF
J: TRBJ1-1; D: .; size: once; V: TRBV27; DNA: TGTGCCAGCAGTTTATCGGGTACGCCCGAAGCTTTCTTT; CDR3: CASSLSGTPEAFF
J: TRBJ1-6; D: TRBD1; size: .; V: TRBV4-3; DNA: TGCGCCAGCAGCCAAGATCACGGGGACAGCTTGAAACCCCTCCACTTT; CDR3: CASSQDHGDSLKPLHF
J: TRBJ2-1; D: .; size: .; V: TRBV11-2; DNA: TGTGCCAGCAGCTTGAACAATGAGCAGTTCTTC; CDR3: CASSLNNEQFF
J: TRBJ2-7; D: .; size: .; V: TRBV27; DNA: TGTGCCAGCAGTACCACGATCTCCTACGAGCAGTACTTC; CDR3: CASSTTISYEQYF
J: TRBJ2-7; D: TRBD1; size: .; V: TRBV12-3/TRBV12-4; DNA: TGTGCCAGCACCGGACAGGGACTCGGCGAGCAGTACTTC; CDR3: CASTGQGLGEQYF
J: TRBJ1-6; D: TRBD1; size: once; V: TRBV7-2; DNA: TGTGCCAGCAGCTCTAGGGGGGGCAGGGGGTTTCCACCCCTCCACTTT; CDR3: CASSSRGGRGFPPLHF
J: TRBJ2-7; D: .; size: few; V: TRBV2; DNA: TGTGCCAGCAGTGACCTCGGGTTAAAGTATCGAGCTCTCTCCTACGAGCAGTACTTC; CDR3: CASSDLGLKYRALSYEQYF
J: TRBJ1-5; D: .; size: few; V: TRBV19; DNA: TGTGCCAGTAAGTGGAACAGCCCATATCAGCCCCAGCATTTT; CDR3: CASKWNSPYQPQHF
J: TRBJ2-1; D: TRBD2; size: once; V: TRBV19; DNA: TGTGCCAGTAGTATAGGGGGGCTAGCGGGAGACAATGAGCAGTTCTTC; CDR3: CASSIGGLAGDNEQFF
J: TRBJ2-7; D: .; size: .; V: TRBV20-1; DNA: TGCAGTGCTAGTGACCCGCAGTACTACGAGCAGTACTTC; CDR3: CSASDPQYYEQYF
J: TRBJ1-5; D: TRBD1; size: .; V: TRBV6-4; DNA: TGTGCCAGCAGGGTAGCGTCCGGGACAGTTCTTAATCAGCCCCAGCATTTT; CDR3: CASRVASGTVLNQPQHF
J: TRBJ2-2; D: .; size: .; V: TRBV30; DNA: TGTGCCTGGAGTACCCGGGACACCGGGGAGCTGTTTTTT; CDR3: CAWSTRDTGELFF
J: TRBJ2-2; D: .; size: .; V: TRBV3-1/TRBV3-2; DNA: TGTGCCAGCAGCCAAGAGGGTCGGATAAACACCGGGGAGCTGTTTTTT; CDR3: CASSQEGRINTGELFF
J: TRBJ1-4; D: .; size: few; V: TRBV18; DNA: TGTGCCAGCTCAAGGCCGGGACACCTTGAAAAACTGTTTTTT; CDR3: CASSRPGHLEKLFF